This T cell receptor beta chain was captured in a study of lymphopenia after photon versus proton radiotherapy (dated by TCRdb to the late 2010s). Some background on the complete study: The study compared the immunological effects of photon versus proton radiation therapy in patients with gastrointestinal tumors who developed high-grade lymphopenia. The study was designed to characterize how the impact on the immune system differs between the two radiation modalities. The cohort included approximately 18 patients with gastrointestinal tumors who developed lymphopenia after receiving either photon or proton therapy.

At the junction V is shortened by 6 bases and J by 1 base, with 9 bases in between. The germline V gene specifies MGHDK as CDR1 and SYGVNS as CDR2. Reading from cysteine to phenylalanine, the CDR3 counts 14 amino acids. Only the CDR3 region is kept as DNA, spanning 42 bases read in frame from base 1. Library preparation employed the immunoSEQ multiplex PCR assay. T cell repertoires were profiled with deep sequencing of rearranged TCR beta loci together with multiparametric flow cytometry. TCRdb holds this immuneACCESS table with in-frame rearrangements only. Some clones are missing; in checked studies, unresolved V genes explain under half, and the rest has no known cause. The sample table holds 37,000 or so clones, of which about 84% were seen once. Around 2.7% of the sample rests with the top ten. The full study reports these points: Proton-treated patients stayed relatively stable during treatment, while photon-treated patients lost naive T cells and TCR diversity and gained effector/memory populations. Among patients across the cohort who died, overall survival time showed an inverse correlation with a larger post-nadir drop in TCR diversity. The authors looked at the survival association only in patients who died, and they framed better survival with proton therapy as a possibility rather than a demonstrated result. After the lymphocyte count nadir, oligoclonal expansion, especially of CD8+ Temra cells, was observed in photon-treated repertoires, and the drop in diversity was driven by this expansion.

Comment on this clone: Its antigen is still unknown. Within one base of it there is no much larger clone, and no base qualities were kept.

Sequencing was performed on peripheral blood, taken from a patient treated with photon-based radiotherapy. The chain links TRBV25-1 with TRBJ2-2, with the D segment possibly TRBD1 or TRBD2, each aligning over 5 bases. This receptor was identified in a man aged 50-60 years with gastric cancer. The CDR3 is CASRGVQNTGELFF. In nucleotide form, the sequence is TGTGCCAGCAGGGGGGTACAGAACACCGGGGAGCTGTTTTTT.